Following are 3 T cell receptor beta chains from one sample sequenced in a study of blood T cell repertoires in COVID-19. Measured with immunoSEQ multiplex PCR; TCRdb has only the in-frame clones, and not every one. The sample includes fewer than 85,000 clones, around 79% of them seen just once. The sequenced sample was peripheral blood. The receptors come from a man aged 55-75 years with active or convalescent COVID-19.

This clone was seen a few times. The chain links TRBV2 to TRBJ1-5; 8 positions match TRBD1. The CDR3 runs 15 residues. After removal of 6 bases from V and 1 base from J, the junction contained 5 bases not matched to a gene. Germline lookup yields CDR1 SNHLY and CDR2 FYNNEI. The CDR3 spells CASSSDRGSNQPQHF. CDR3 in DNA: TGTGCCAGCAGCTCAGACAGGGGCAGCAATCAGCCCCAGCATTTT.

V is TRBV7-9 and J is TRBJ1-1; D not resolved. V was clipped by 4 bases and J by 7 bases, with 10 bases between them. CDR1 is SEHNR and CDR2 is FQNEAQ in the germline V gene (reference sequence). This CDR3 is 12 amino acids long. This CDR3 is CASSSSLREAFF. The CDR3 DNA is TGTGCCAGCAGCTCAAGCCTTCGTGAAGCTTTCTTT.

The rearrangement uses TRBV11-2 and TRBJ1-5; 9 bases map to TRBD1. V shed 8 bases and J 3 bases; nucleotides not matched to a gene: 11. Germline CDR1 is SGHAT and CDR2 is FQNNGV. The CDR3 spans 16 residues. The CDR3 sequence: CASLPQDRGNNQPQHF. DNA of the CDR3: TGTGCCAGCCTCCCTCAGGACAGGGGCAACAATCAGCCCCAGCATTTT.